This record concerns one T cell receptor (beta chain) sequence. No antigen is known for it. This entry belongs to a study of T cell responses to AZD1222 COVID-19 vaccine. Study conclusions and caveats: Dominant CD4 TCR responses targeted spike regions 160-218 and 743-854. Repertoires in all cases were sampled only once the peak T cell response had passed. Targets within unmutated variant regions were reportedly found for nearly half of spike-specific TCRs.

Libraries were prepared by immunoSEQ multiplex PCR; TCRdb keeps only in-frame clonotypes and omits some of them. The data show more than 95,000 clones, more than 80% seen once. Germline V gene lookup returns CDR1 SQVTM and CDR2 ANQGSEA. The CDR3 is made up of 14 amino acids. The V segment lost 6 bases and the J segment 3 bases; nucleotides outside the gene matches: 8. This clonotype originated in an adult who received the AZD1222 COVID-19 vaccine. The genes are TRBV29-1 and TRBJ2-3; TRBD1 matches at 8 bases. The material sequenced was peripheral blood, taken 28 days after the second AZD1222 dose. As DNA, the CDR3 is TGCAGCGTCGCGGGACAGGTCATGACAGATACGCAGTATTTT. It yields the protein CSVAGQVMTDTQYF.